Following are 29 T cell receptor beta chains from one sample sequenced in a study of shared clonotypes between healthy human individuals. Measured with immunoSEQ multiplex PCR; TCRdb has only the in-frame clones, and not every one. Of around 100,000 clones listed, approximately 70% are singletons. The sequenced sample was memory CD8+ T cells sorted from blood. The subset here: CD45RO+ cells pooled with CCR7-negative TemRA cells. These receptors originate from a woman younger than 45 in good health.

The chain is built from TRBV29-1 and TRBJ2-5; 10 bases are shared with TRBD1. CDR3 length: 14 residues. CDR1 and CDR2 (germline): SQVTM, ANQGSEA. J was trimmed by 11 bases and V by 4 bases; bases with no gene match: 13. For the CDR3, the DNA is TGCAGCGTTGTAGCGTGGACAGGGGGAAATGAGCAGTACTTC. Its translation: CSVVAWTGGNEQYF.

Many counts were recorded for this clone. The chain is built from TRBV25-1 and TRBJ2-7, with 13 nucleotides matching TRBD2. This CDR3 has 18 amino acids. The V segment lost 1 base and the J segment 2 bases; nucleotides outside the gene matches: 8. Germline V gene data show CDR1 as MGHDK and CDR2 as SYGVNS. CDR3 loop: CASSESKTSGRNTYEQYF. In nucleotides, the CDR3 is TGTGCCAGCAGTGAATCCAAGACTAGCGGGAGGAATACCTACGAGCAGTACTTC.

The genes are TRBV6-4 and TRBJ1-3; D unclear. CDR3 length: 16 residues. Trimming took off 8 bases at V and 1 base at J, with 18 bases between the two ends. The germline gives CDR1 MRHNA, CDR2 SNTAGT. The DNA of the CDR3 is TGTGCCAGCGGAGGAACATCCAACTATTCTGGAAACACCATATATTTT. Its translation: CASGGTSNYSGNTIYF.

The rearrangement uses TRBV7-6 and TRBJ1-3, with D possibly matching TRBD1 (6 bases). This CDR3 has 15 residues. Germline CDR1 SGHVS, CDR2 FNYEAQ. Trimming took off 5 bases at V and 0 bases at J, with 11 bases between the two ends. The CDR3 nucleotides are TGTGCCAGCAGCACCGGACAGATCTCTGGAAACACCATATATTTT. It specifies CASSTGQISGNTIYF. Drawing the rest from reference TRBV7-6 and TRBJ1-3, the complete variable domain is GAGVSQSPRYKVTKRGQDVALRCDPISGHVSLYWYRQALGQGPEFLTYFNYEAQQDKSGLPNDRFSAERPEGSISTLTIQRTEQRDSAMYRCASSTGQISGNTIYFGEGSWLTVV.

This rearrangement joins TRBV29-1 to TRBJ2-1; maybe TRBD2 (6 bases). The V and J ends lost 7 bases and 3 bases respectively, with 13 bases between them. Germline CDR1 and CDR2: SQVTM and ANQGSEA. The CDR3 is 13 residues long. The CDR3 DNA reads TGCAGCGGCCGGGAGTTTAGCTACAATGAGCAGTTCTTC. Translating gives CSGREFSYNEQFF.

About this clone: Other DNA sequences of this sample code for an identical CDR3. The CDR3 DNA follows: TGCGCCAGCAGCCAAGTTAGGGGATCGAATCAGCCCCAGCATTTT. The encoded protein is CASSQVRGSNQPQHF. The V call is TRBV4-1, the J call TRBJ1-5; tentative D call: TRBD1 (5 bases). The CDR3 is 15 residues long. Trimming took off 1 base at V and 4 bases at J, with 11 bases between the two ends. Germline V gene lookup returns CDR1 MGHRA and CDR2 YSYEKL.

The chain employs TRBV30 and TRBJ2-1; D is unresolved. V dropped 5 bases and J dropped 5 bases, with 37 bases sitting between them. The CDR3 is 21 residues long. Germline assignment: CDR1 GTSNPN and CDR2 SVGIG (reference sequence). DNA of the CDR3: TGTGCCTGGGAACCTTTGACCCAGGCCAAACGACCATACATCTTCGACAATGAGCAGTTCTTC. Amino acid sequence: CAWEPLTQAKRPYIFDNEQFF. The full variable domain, rest sourced from reference TRBV30 and TRBJ2-1, is SQTIHQWPATLVQPVGSPLSLECTVEGTSNPNLYWYRQAAGRGLQLLFYSVGIGQISSEVPQNLSASRPQDRQFILSSKKLLLSDSGFYLCAWEPLTQAKRPYIFDNEQFFGPGTRLTVL.

This chain joins TRBV5-1 and TRBJ2-1; TRBD2 matches 11 bases. CDR1 is SGHRS, CDR2 YFSETQ, per germline. The CDR3 is 15 residues long. Trimming took 0 bases from V and 6 from J; bases not matched to a gene: 2. The CDR3 is CASSLGLAGGNEQFF. CDR3 DNA: TGCGCCAGCAGCTTGGGGCTAGCGGGAGGCAATGAGCAGTTCTTC.

This clone occurred once. The chain combines TRBV29-1 with TRBJ2-1, with no clear D. The CDR3 contains 13 residues. Trimming removed 2 bases from V and 0 bases from J, with 5 bases in between. CDR1 SQVTM and CDR2 ANQGSEA come from the germline V gene. Here the CDR3 reads CSVERSSYNEQFF. The CDR3 DNA follows: TGCAGCGTTGAAAGGAGCTCCTACAATGAGCAGTTCTTC.

This clone was counted many times. This chain connects TRBV28 to TRBJ2-7, with 12 positions matching TRBD2. The junction had 12 bases not matched to a gene; V was cut back by 4 bases and J by 5 bases. The CDR3 loop spans 17 amino acids. Germline V CDR1 and CDR2: MDHEN, SYDVKM. The CDR3 is CASSSPLETSGRNEQYF. CDR3 DNA: TGTGCCAGCAGTTCCCCTCTTGAGACTAGCGGGAGAAACGAGCAGTACTTC. Complete variable domain (other parts from reference TRBV28 and TRBJ2-7): DVKVTQSSRYLVKRTGEKVFLECVQDMDHENMFWYRQDPGLGLRLIYFSYDVKMKEKGDIPEGYSVSREKKERFSLILESASTNQTSMYLCASSSPLETSGRNEQYFGPGTRLTVT.

The gene calls are TRBV6-5 and TRBJ1-1; D unclear. V was cut by 7 bases and J by 0 bases, with 12 bases left in between. CDR3 length equals 14 residues. Germline V gene lookup returns CDR1 MNHEY and CDR2 SVGAGI. CDR3 nucleotides: TGTGCCAGCACGGCGAGTAGGATGAACACTGAAGCTTTCTTT. It translates to CASTASRMNTEAFF.

Concerning this clone itself: One junction end disagrees with the germline gene, perhaps due to a read error. This rearrangement joins TRBV19 to TRBJ2-7, with unresolved D. CDR3 length: 11 amino acids. Germline values: CDR1 LNHDA, CDR2 SQIVND (reference sequence). CDR3 nucleotides: TGTGCCACCGAAAGGCCCTCCGTTCTAGGCTTC. Protein sequence: CATERPSVLGF.

The V and J genes are TRBV27 and TRBJ2-2; 7 bases align to TRBD2. The CDR3 length is 16 residues. Germline loops: CDR1 MNHEY, CDR2 SMNVEV (reference sequence). V lost 4 bases, J lost 7 bases, and 12 bases stayed unmatched. The CDR3 reads CASSYGGGSSYGELFF. CDR3 DNA: TGTGCCAGCAGTTATGGGGGAGGGAGTTCCTACGGGGAGCTGTTTTTT.

This clone was counted once. The rearrangement joins TRBV28 to TRBJ1-2; 10 bases align to TRBD1. Germline V gene sequence: CDR1 MDHEN, CDR2 SYDVKM. The trim removed 6 bases at V and 3 bases at J, leaving 4 bases unmatched. The CDR3 spans 14 residues. CDR3 in DNA: TGTGCCAGCAGGCGAGACAGGGGGCACTATGGCTACACCTTC. Encoded protein: CASRRDRGHYGYTF.

The V gene is TRBV28, the J gene TRBJ1-4, with D unclear. Trimming shortened V by 6 bases and J by 6 bases, and 20 bases separated the two germline ends. CDR3 size: 16 residues. Germline CDR1 reads MDHEN; CDR2 reads SYDVKM. CDR3 sequence: CASSTRVDNTHEKLFF. Here the CDR3 DNA reads TGTGCCAGCAGCACTAGGGTTGACAATACCCATGAAAAACTGTTTTTT.

The chain links TRBV7-9 to TRBJ2-6; D is uncertain. V dropped 4 bases and J dropped 1 base, with 8 bases sitting between them. Per germline, CDR1 SEHNR and CDR2 FQNEAQ (reference sequence). The CDR3 is 15 residues long. The CDR3 bases are TGTGCCAGCAGCTCAACACAATCTGGGGCCAACGTCCTGACTTTC. Encoded protein: CASSSTQSGANVLTF.

The V gene is TRBV28, the J gene TRBJ2-7, with 10 bases fitting TRBD2. The germline CDR1 and CDR2 sequences are MDHEN and SYDVKM. CDR3 length: 16 residues. With V trimmed by 4 bases and J by 4 bases, 10 bases remained unmatched. The CDR3 sequence is CASSSKELAGIYEQYF. The DNA of the CDR3 is TGTGCCAGCAGTTCCAAGGAACTAGCGGGAATATACGAGCAGTACTTC.

The chain has TRBV29-1 and TRBJ2-1; TRBD2 is a possible D gene (5 bases). This CDR3 is 19 amino acids long. Trimming shortened V by 3 bases and J by 2 bases, and 26 bases separated the two germline ends. The germline gives CDR1 SQVTM, CDR2 ANQGSEA. The CDR3, as DNA: TGCAGCGTTGAGATCCTCAGACGGGAACAACCTATGACCTACAATGAGCAGTTCTTC. Translation gives CSVEILRREQPMTYNEQFF.

The rearrangement links TRBV29-1 to TRBJ2-1; 12 bases match TRBD2. Trimming at V came to 0 bases and at J to 6 bases, leaving 9 bases not matched to a gene. Germline CDR1 SQVTM, CDR2 ANQGSEA. This CDR3 is built from 17 residues. The CDR3: CSVEDGLAGGPVNEQFF. The CDR3 region has the DNA TGCAGCGTTGAAGATGGGCTAGCGGGAGGGCCGGTCAATGAGCAGTTCTTC.

This chain connects TRBV28 to TRBJ1-5; D gene ambiguous. The V end lost 6 bases, the J end lost 5 bases, and 23 bases lay between the germline ends. The germline gives CDR1 MDHEN, CDR2 SYDVKM. The CDR3 sequence is 17 residues long. The CDR3 reads CASSRRVTDPGDQPQHF. In nucleotides, the CDR3 is TGTGCCAGCAGCCGGCGCGTTACGGACCCTGGCGATCAGCCCCAGCATTTT. Together with reference TRBV28 and TRBJ1-5, the CDR3 gives the full variable domain: DVKVTQSSRYLVKRTGEKVFLECVQDMDHENMFWYRQDPGLGLRLIYFSYDVKMKEKGDIPEGYSVSREKKERFSLILESASTNQTSMYLCASSRRVTDPGDQPQHFGDGTRLSIL.

This clone appeared a few times. J is TRBJ2-7 and V is TRBV28, with D unresolved. CDR1 and CDR2 (germline): MDHEN, SYDVKM. Trimming stripped 5 bases from V and 1 base from J, with 6 bases between. This CDR3 is built from 12 residues. The DNA of the CDR3 is TGTGCCAGCAGTCTTACTTCCTACGAGCAGTACTTC. Translated: CASSLTSYEQYF. Filled out from reference TRBV28 and TRBJ2-7, the complete variable domain reads DVKVTQSSRYLVKRTGEKVFLECVQDMDHENMFWYRQDPGLGLRLIYFSYDVKMKEKGDIPEGYSVSREKKERFSLILESASTNQTSMYLCASSLTSYEQYFGPGTRLTVT.

The J gene is TRBJ1-6, the V gene TRBV5-4; no clear D gene. This CDR3 is built from 15 residues. V dropped 3 bases and J dropped 8 bases, with 15 bases sitting between them. Germline-derived CDR1 and CDR2 are SGHNT and YYREEE (reference sequence). The CDR3, as DNA: TGTGCCAGCAGCTCTCGGGAGGTTTTAGATTCACCCCTCCACTTT. Translated, it gives CASSSREVLDSPLHF.

The V call is TRBV27, the J call TRBJ1-2; D might be TRBD1 (6 bases). Germline CDR1 MNHEY, CDR2 SMNVEV (reference sequence). V dropped 4 bases and J dropped 3 bases, with 18 bases sitting between them. The CDR3 sequence is 16 residues long. DNA for the CDR3: TGTGCCAGCAGTTATGTCGGGGGCAGACACTACTATGGCTACACCTTC. This sequence encodes CASSYVGGRHYYGYTF.

Comment on this clone: One end of the junction does not line up with germline, which may come from a read error. The chain has TRBV28 and TRBJ1-5; D call uncertain. The CDR3 is made up of 13 amino acids. Germline CDR1 is MDHEN and CDR2 is SYDVKM. CDR3 DNA sequence: TGTGCCAGCAATTTACGTGCCTACCGGCCCCAGCATTTT. Encoded protein: CASNLRAYRPQHF. The full variable domain, its missing parts supplied by reference TRBV28 and TRBJ1-5, is DVKVTQSSRYLVKRTGEKVFLECVQDMDHENMFWYRQDPGLGLRLIYFSYDVKMKEKGDIPEGYSVSREKKERFSLILESASTNQTSMYLCASNLRAYRPQHFGDGTRLSIL.

The chain is built from TRBV29-1 and TRBJ2-2, with D maybe TRBD2 (5 bases). V was pared by 5 bases and J by 6 bases, with 13 bases between. The CDR3 is 13 amino acids. Looked up from germline, CDR1 is SQVTM and CDR2 is ANQGSEA. The CDR3 nucleotides read TGCAGCGTTTCGAGGGAGTCCCCCGGGGAGCTGTTTTTT. It is translated as CSVSRESPGELFF.

This clone was seen a few times. The chain links TRBV28 to TRBJ2-5, with 7 bases matching TRBD1. CDR1 and CDR2 (germline): MDHEN, SYDVKM. This CDR3 is 16 amino acids long. Germline trimming cut 1 base from V and 4 bases from J; bases unmatched to any gene: 9. The CDR3 spells CASSLSSDRVAETQYF. In nucleotides, the CDR3 is TGTGCCAGCAGTTTATCCTCAGACAGGGTAGCAGAGACCCAGTACTTC.

This clone came up many times. The rearrangement joins TRBV15 to TRBJ2-3, with D possibly TRBD1 on 8 matching bases. Trimming left V 1 base short and J 2 bases short, with 16 bases between. Per germline, CDR1 LNHNV and CDR2 YYDKDF (reference sequence). The CDR3 contains 17 residues. CDR3 coding DNA: TGTGCCACCAGCAGAGTGGGAGGGACAGGACTCACAGATACGCAGTATTTT. It is translated as CATSRVGGTGLTDTQYF.

Note on this clone: This CDR3 is also generated by other DNA sequences in the sample. The chain couples TRBV6-4 to TRBJ2-1, with D perhaps assigned TRBD1 or TRBD2 (6 bases each). Deletions cut 0 bases from V and 5 bases from J, with 11 bases between. Germline CDR1 reads MRHNA; CDR2 reads SNTAGT. CDR3 size: 15 residues. The CDR3 protein is CASSDSIGGNNEQFF. The CDR3 DNA reads as TGTGCCAGCAGTGACTCGATAGGGGGGAACAATGAGCAGTTCTTC.

This chain joins TRBV18 and TRBJ1-2; TRBD1 is a possible D gene (5 bases). Germline V gene lookup returns CDR1 KGHSH and CDR2 LQKENI. V was cut by 3 bases and J by 4 bases, with 15 bases left in between. This CDR3 spans 15 amino acids. CDR3 region: CASSPGGEYGYGYTF. CDR3 bases: TGTGCCAGCTCACCGGGGGGGGAGTACGGCTATGGCTACACCTTC.